The clone carrying this T cell receptor beta chain came up a few times. Its cognate antigen is unknown. PCR amplification relied on 60 Vbeta primers (plus 13 Jbeta primers). The protocol was immunoSEQ multiplex PCR, while the TCRdb copy is restricted to in-frame clones and leaves out a portion. The data hold approximately 170,000 clones, with approximately 71% observed a single time. The data belong to a study of cytomegalovirus exposure and HLA in healthy donors. General observations from the study: Later, an analysis showed that TCR beta chains associated with HLA were more clonally expanded than others that were equally common. Later findings reportedly placed an Asian-associated ancestry cluster below the roughly 700-donor mean for N-insertions. In vitro, a few CMV-associated chains proved specific for CMV antigens.

CDR1 and CDR2 (germline): MNHNS, SASEGT. The CDR3 has 13 residues. This sequence joins TRBV6-1 and TRBJ2-5, with 8 bases aligning to TRBD2. The DNA end lines up better with TRBJ2-7; the J call may be wrong. The source is a woman aged 18-30 years in good health and CMV-seropositive. The sample was PBMCs. In DNA form, the CDR3 reads TGTGCCAGCATTGGGACTAGGGACTACGAGCAGTACTTC. This translates into CASIGTRDYEQYF.